Listed here are 2 T cell receptor beta chains from one sample, sequenced in a study of T cells in Graves' hyperthyroidism and ophthalmopathy. Researchers took RNA transcripts and amplified the TCR beta CDR3 regions from them. The HTBI set primed first-round TCR CDR3 RT-PCR. TCRdb re-called the multiplex PCR reads through MiXCR, storing one row per CDR3 protein. This sample has about 560,000 distinct CDR3 sequences, with around 42% found just once. The specimen was peripheral blood or thyroid tissue (not recorded which). Every receptor here comes from a woman aged 18-35 years with Graves' hyperthyroidism.

This clonotype was found many times. This chain links TRBV24-1 with TRBJ1-2, with 11 bases fitting TRBD1. The CDR3 has 15 amino acids. Germline V lookup: CDR1 KGHDR, CDR2 SFDVKD. V lost 4 bases, J lost 4 bases, and 4 bases stayed unmatched. The CDR3 is CATSEGTGGVYGYTF. Here the CDR3 DNA reads TGTGCCACCAGTGAGGGGACAGGGGGAGTCTATGGCTACACCTTC.

The genes are TRBV6-1 and TRBJ1-2, with D possibly matching TRBD1 (5 bases). CDR3 length: 15 residues. V was trimmed by 6 bases and J by 0 bases, leaving 14 bases between them. Looked up from germline, CDR1 is MNHNS and CDR2 is SASEGT. The CDR3 region is CASRTSGLANYGYTF. Here the CDR3 DNA reads TGTGCCAGCAGAACATCAGGGTTGGCTAACTATGGCTACACCTTC.